This T cell receptor (beta chain) is drawn from a study of cytomegalovirus exposure and HLA in healthy donors (dated 2017 in TCRdb). Broadly, across the study: An earlier analysis of several hundred of the donors reported approximately 260 Gb of sequence data and 100 million to 120 million unique TCR beta sequences obtained from around 180 million T cells. The number of donors typed differed by locus, with 629-630 for A, B, C, DRB1 and DQB1, 522 for DQA1, over 600 for DPA1, and some 450 for DPB1. To study patterns of TCR occurrence, a later analysis re-analyzed previously published TCR beta repertoires from 650 to 750 donors and added high-resolution HLA genotyping. Among the approximately 430 genotyped donors, more than 70% belonged to the genetic ancestry cluster associated with self-reported Caucasian donors. An earlier analysis of 587 of the donors used high-throughput TCR beta sequencing to judge whether each TCR beta V gene segment behaved as functional or pseudogenic. All discovery cohort repertoires had been generated using a single sequencing platform. A handful of DR-DQ haplotypes were handled as single units for association and clustering because linkage in the cohort was strong. A later genetic analysis used genome-wide SNP genotypes for about three fifths of the 666 donors, treating that subset as a discovery cohort. Rather than using new phenotypic data, the later analysis identified candidate immune exposures from TCR beta sequences and from how often those sequences occurred across donors. An early release that covered 500 to 800 HLA-typed donors contained approximately 300 gigabases of sequencing data and tens of millions of unique TCR sequences. Donor age, sex, ethnicity and CMV serostatus were collected together with the repertoire data. The study aimed to test whether cataloging public T cell receptors could reveal signatures of past pathogen exposure. Among some 400 genotyped donors of the cohort, an average of about 240,000 unique TCR beta nucleotide sequences was sequenced per donor, of which about 18% were non-productive. A separate validation cohort of 100 to 150 different subjects was used in addition to the roughly 700-subject first cohort. The study used immunosequencing to profile the T cell repertoires of approximately 630 subjects and linked those repertoires to cytomegalovirus serostatus. HLA typing covered class I and class II loci at four-digit resolution. The study combined high-throughput TCR immunosequencing, statistical association of individual TCRs with disease status, and machine learning to predict cytomegalovirus infection status.

The library was made by the immunoSEQ multiplex PCR assay. The multiplex PCR relied on a mix of 60 forward primers for TCR Vbeta segments and 13 reverse primers for TCR Jbeta segments. The CDR3 region of rearranged TCR beta genes was amplified from genomic DNA by a multiplex PCR assay. The amplified TCR beta libraries were sequenced on the Illumina HiSeq System as 87-base-pair reads. Regarding the original processing steps: Across the 700 or so repertoires, a later analysis counted tens of millions of unique TCR beta chains, around 11 million of which were shared by at least two donors. Raw reads were error-corrected and collapsed into unique sequences with a nearest-neighbor algorithm that merged closely related sequences to remove PCR and sequencing errors. Alignment of CDR3 sequences to IMGT reference sequences was used to assign V, D and J gene segments. For a sequence to be retained, a match of at least six nucleotides was required to both a V gene segment and a J gene segment. A rearrangement was called productive if the CDR3 had no stop codons and remained in frame with V and J, and every other rearrangement was called non-productive. CDR3 was defined according to IMGT convention as the region running from the second conserved V-encoded cysteine to the conserved J-encoded phenylalanine. Sequences without an unambiguous match to a single V gene segment were excluded from the earlier analysis of a few hundred of the donors. An earlier analysis of 450 to 650 of the donors called V segments functional above 56.7% productive rearrangements and segregating when the between-donor standard deviation exceeded 5%. A statistical classification framework was built to diagnose cytomegalovirus status from the catalog of TCR beta chain sequences. A later analysis assigned V and J genes by comparing TCR nucleotide sequences with IMGT/GENE-DB human TR gene sequences. Using the TCRdist pipeline, a later analysis assigned CDR3 sequences along with most-parsimonious VDJ recombination scenarios. In a later analysis, each TCR beta chain was defined by its CDR3 amino acid sequence together with its V-gene family, and reads without a unique V-gene family were excluded. To address suspected cross-contamination and a sequencing artifact, a later analysis removed several hundred highly shared, low-generation-probability nucleotide sequences. A later analysis calculated a clonal expansion index for each public chain from normalized within-repertoire ranks of inferred template counts. In a later analysis, generation probabilities were computed with a VDJ recombination model fitted to out-of-frame rearrangements, and the resulting probabilities were checked against IGoR. Hypergeometric tests were used in a later analysis to score TCR-TCR, TCR-HLA and TCR-CMV co-occurrence, with a repertoire-size bias correction applied to the TCR pairs. To estimate false discovery rates, a later analysis permuted the HLA or CMV assignments 20 times. In a later analysis, co-occurring TCRs were grouped using DBSCAN, with TCRdist sequence similarity added in when clustering inside HLA-allele-positive subsets. Repertoires with fewer than 30,000 or more than 120,000 public chains, plus five repertoires with anomalous nucleotide sharing, were excluded from co-occurrence clustering. This immuneACCESS table, as held by TCRdb, lists in-frame sequences with V and J called but not all clones. Of the missing ones, under half trace to an unresolved V gene in checked studies; the others have no known cause. V and J calls and clone size come straight from that table; D and trimming were deduced from the DNA. Across this sample there are about 160,000 clones, with almost 80% seen only once. The ten largest clonotypes hold 0.85% to 1% of the sample.

Taken from cysteine to phenylalanine, the CDR3 has 17 residues. Of the read, only the CDR3 DNA is kept; its 51 bases are in frame from base 1. Germline trimming: 2 bases from V, 10 bases from J; junction bases outside gene matches: 12. CDR1 and CDR2 are drawn from the germline V gene: LGHNT, FRNRAP. The paper as a whole reports these results and caveats: Most CMV-associated TCR beta chains appeared to be HLA-restricted in a later analysis, and the HLA associations seemed to be driven largely by CMV exposure. Most TCR sequences were seen in very few donors, while some public TCRs were found in many individuals. A cluster of highly shared sequence variants was judged likely to be a technical artifact of the sequencing pipeline. A later analysis found that HLA-associated TCR beta chains were more clonally expanded and had lower generation probabilities than equally common non-associated chains. The presence/absence analyses assumed that sequencing depth was roughly uniform across donors, and that assumption may not be true. The only immune exposure information available for the cohort was CMV serostatus. The earlier analysis of 587 of the donors excluded over 15 rarely observed V segments, including chromosome 9 orphons, because counts were too low. Some IMGT-functional V segments, including TRBV6-2 and TRBV6-3, could not be told apart with the 87-base-pair reads, so those segments were excluded. A later analysis associated 15,000 to 20,000 TCR beta sequences with specific HLA alleles at a false discovery rate of 0.05. When HLA alleles, especially DR and DQ, strongly co-occurred, TCR associations were difficult to assign to individual alleles. A further reported finding was that TCR beta sequences accurately predicted the HLA-A and HLA-B alleles for most subjects in the first cohort. The study listed approximately 160 TCR beta chains as associated with cytomegalovirus. Correlated functional status among segregating V segments might reflect linkage disequilibrium, but an unknown experimental factor could not be ruled out. An association between a missense DCLRE1C variant and V-gene and J-gene trimming of TCR beta chains was found in a later genetic analysis and replicated in an independent cohort. It was suggested by the authors that the approach could potentially be generalized to other disease states and immunological phenotypes. In a later analysis, TCR association rates were found to vary across HLA loci, with the most associated TCRs seen for DRB1 alleles and the fewest for HLA-C alleles. In an earlier analysis of around 600 of the donors, most TCR beta V segments were observed in productive rearrangements about 87% or about 30% of the time, broadly matching IMGT annotations. The classifier was reported to diagnose cytomegalovirus status with high specificity and sensitivity in both the original and validation cohorts. Because HLA typing was unavailable for some donors at each locus, only the typed subset was used in association tests. Several of the top co-occurrence clusters appeared to be linked to parvovirus B19, influenza, CMV and Epstein-Barr virus, according to a later analysis. Only TCR beta chains were sequenced in this cohort, and the absence of alpha or paired-chain data limited detectable features. According to a later genetic analysis, donors in an Asian-associated ancestry cluster had fewer N-insertions in productive TCRs than the approximately 670-donor mean. A few of the identified cytomegalovirus-associated TCR beta chains were confirmed in vitro to be specific for cytomegalovirus antigens.

Of note for this clone: Its cognate antigen has yet to be identified. Base qualities are missing; no much larger clone stands one base away.

The cohort consisted of 670 or so healthy bone marrow donors. At the time of sampling, all cohort members were nominally healthy, though unrecorded immune exposures were likely present. The donor tested CMV seropositive and was one of the 289 seropositive cohort members. Each donor provided a peripheral blood sample, and peripheral blood mononuclear cells were used for TCR beta sequencing. The Qiagen DNeasy Blood Extraction Kit was used to extract genomic DNA from the blood cell samples. The chain uses TRBV12-5 and TRBJ2-4, and TRBD2 aligns with 12 junction nucleotides. The material sequenced was PBMCs. The receptor's source is a woman in her forties or fifties in good health and CMV-seropositive. The CDR3 in this case is CASGLILAGGALGIQYF. In nucleotides, the sequence is TGTGCTAGTGGTTTGATCCTAGCGGGAGGGGCCCTAGGAATTCAGTACTTC.